The entry below gives a single TCR beta chain sequence along with its context. Its antigen is unidentified. This CDR3 contains 16 residues. The trim removed 6 bases at V and 9 bases at J, leaving 9 bases unmatched. Germline CDR1 SGHAT, CDR2 FQNNGV. Generated by immunoSEQ multiplex PCR, the TCRdb table keeps only in-frame clones and is missing some. The sample consists of fewer than 350,000 clones, 70% to 90% of them appearing once. The sample is drawn from a study of cytomegalovirus exposure and HLA in healthy donors. Overall study results and limits: In vitro experiments confirmed that three CMV-associated chains were specific for CMV antigens.

The sequencing input was PBMCs. The J gene is TRBJ2-1, the V gene TRBV11-2; TRBD2 aligns across 15 bases. The clonotype originates from a woman aged 18 to 35 in good health and CMV-seronegative. The CDR3 DNA sequence: TGTGCCAGCAGGGGACTAGCGGGAGGAATTCCTGGTGAGCAGTTCTTC. It yields the protein CASRGLAGGIPGEQFF. The full variable domain, rest sourced from reference TRBV11-2 and TRBJ2-1, is EAGVAQSPRYKIIEKRQSVAFWCNPISGHATLYWYQQILGQGPKLLIQFQNNGVVDDSQLPKDRFSAERLKGVDSTLKIQPAKLEDSAVYLCASRGLAGGIPGEQFFGPGTRLTVL.